This TCR beta chain originates from a study of blood T cell repertoires in COVID-19. The repertoire was sequenced with immunoSEQ multiplex PCR; TCRdb's copy has only in-frame clones and lacks some. This sample has some 21,000 clones, with 70% to 90% found just once. Trimming took 4 bases from V and 2 from J, leaving 5 bases between them. The V gene's germline CDR1 is GTSNPN and CDR2 SVGIG (reference sequence). CDR3 length: 11 amino acids. This sequence was found in a human donor with acute or convalescent COVID-19. The donor label of this sample is uncertain. Material: peripheral blood. The genes are TRBV30 and TRBJ2-5; D is uncertain. The CDR3 DNA sequence: TGTGCCTGGAACAATCAAGAGACCCAGTACTTC. Amino acids: CAWNNQETQYF.